This T cell receptor (beta chain) was observed in a study of Ad26.COV2.S vaccination and SARS-CoV-2 variants. Documented treatment: around 19 received Ad26.COV2.S at low or high dose, single or two shots; several received placebo; per-sample allocation not given. On day 63 after the first injection, vaccine and placebo recipients gave samples. CDR3 length equals 14 residues. Per germline, CDR1 LGHNA and CDR2 YSLEER. Trimming removed 0 bases at V and 2 bases at J, with 6 bases between. The repertoire was sequenced with immunoSEQ multiplex PCR; TCRdb's copy has only in-frame clones and lacks some. The sample consists of around 320,000 clones, roughly 84% of them appearing once.

This receptor was taken from a person aged 18-65 years who received the Ad26.COV2.S COVID-19 vaccine or a placebo. The starting material was peripheral blood, obtained in a trial of Ad26.COV2.S vaccine versus placebo. V usage is TRBV4-3 and J usage is TRBJ2-3, with D unresolved. CDR3 loop: CASSQDTITDTQYF. Here the CDR3 DNA reads TGCGCCAGCAGCCAAGATACGATCACAGATACGCAGTATTTT.